These 31 T cell receptor beta chains were all obtained from the same sample, sequenced in a study of PD-L1 blockade in urothelial cancer. Profiled with immunoSEQ multiplex PCR; TCRdb holds only in-frame clones, not every one. The table shows about 40,000 clones, with around four fifths occurring only once. Sequenced material: PBMCs, taken around atezolizumab (anti-PD-L1) treatment. These receptors were taken from a man in his fifties or sixties with urothelial cancer.

V gene TRBV7-2 combines with J gene TRBJ1-1; 7 nucleotides match TRBD1. The J segment lost 7 bases and the V segment lost 5 bases, leaving 4 bases of the junction unmatched. The CDR3 consists of 12 residues. Germline CDR1 reads SGHTA; CDR2 reads FQGNSA. This CDR3 reads CASSRRDSEAFF. CDR3 DNA sequence: TGTGCCAGCAGCCGACGGGACAGTGAAGCTTTCTTT. The full variable domain, completed using reference TRBV7-2 and TRBJ1-1, is GAGVSQSPSNKVTEKGKDVELRCDPISGHTALYWYRQSLGQGLEFLIYFQGNSAPDKSGLPSDRFSAERTGGSVSTLTIQRTQQEDSAVYLCASSRRDSEAFFGQGTRLTVV.

This sequence joins TRBV28 and TRBJ1-1; D possibly corresponds to TRBD1 (6 bases). CDR1 is MDHEN and CDR2 is SYDVKM in the germline V gene. The CDR3 contains 14 residues. The V end lost 6 bases, the J end lost 1 base, and 12 bases lay between the germline ends. This chain's CDR3 is CASRGTIRNTEAFF. CDR3 DNA: TGTGCCAGCAGGGGGACAATTCGGAACACTGAAGCTTTCTTT.

The chain combines TRBV10-3 with TRBJ2-5; no firm D call. CDR1 is ENHRY and CDR2 is SYGVKD in the germline V gene. CDR3 length equals 15 residues. Between the trimmed V and J ends, which lost 6 bases and 2 bases, there was a span of 16 bases. CDR3 in DNA: TGTGCCATCAGAGCCGACAACTCGAATCAAGAGACCCAGTACTTC. Protein sequence: CAIRADNSNQETQYF.

The rearrangement uses TRBV7-9 and TRBJ2-1; the match to TRBD1 covers 9 bases. The germline gives CDR1 SEHNR, CDR2 FQNEAQ (reference sequence). V lost 1 base, J lost 6 bases, and 7 bases stayed unmatched. The CDR3 spans 16 residues. This chain's CDR3 is CASSLGGQGWFNEQFF. The CDR3 DNA sequence: TGTGCCAGCAGCTTAGGAGGACAGGGGTGGTTCAATGAGCAGTTCTTC. The whole variable domain, filled in from reference TRBV7-9 and TRBJ2-1, reads DTGVSQNPRHKITKRGQNVTFRCDPISEHNRLYWYRQTLGQGPEFLTYFQNEAQLEKSRLLSDRFSAERPKGSFSTLEIQRTEQGDSAMYLCASSLGGQGWFNEQFFGPGTRLTVL.

J is TRBJ2-3 and V is TRBV28; 7 nucleotides line up with TRBD1. This CDR3 is built from 15 residues. V shed 5 bases and J 0 bases; nucleotides not matched to a gene: 5. Germline-derived CDR1 and CDR2 are MDHEN and SYDVKM. CDR3 DNA sequence: TGTGCCAGCAGTATCACAGGGGTAAGCACAGATACGCAGTATTTT. Translating gives CASSITGVSTDTQYF.

The chain couples TRBV5-1 to TRBJ1-2; 7 positions agree with TRBD1. V was pared by 0 bases and J by 7 bases, with 3 bases of the junction left unmatched. CDR1 is SGHRS and CDR2 is YFSETQ in the germline V gene. This CDR3 is built from 13 residues. CDR3: CASSLEGGGGYTF. CDR3 in DNA: TGCGCCAGCAGCTTGGAAGGGGGCGGTGGCTACACCTTC.

The CDR3 spells CASSEGASTEAFF. CDR3 DNA sequence: TGTGCCAGCAGCGAGGGGGCAAGCACTGAAGCTTTCTTT. This chain links TRBV6-4 with TRBJ1-1, with 7 positions matching TRBD1. There are 13 residues in the CDR3. Germline CDR1 is MRHNA and CDR2 is SNTAGT. Losses at the gene ends were 6 bases for V and 4 bases for J; bases not matched to a gene: 5.

This clone was seen more than once but under ten times. The rearrangement uses TRBV19 and TRBJ1-5; weak D call: TRBD1 (5 bases). The ends were cut back, 3 bases at V and 5 bases at J, with 14 bases in the middle. This CDR3 has 15 residues. Germline-derived CDR1 and CDR2 are LNHDA and SQIVND (reference sequence). The CDR3 nucleotides read TGTGCCAGTAGTATCGGTCAGGGAACTGATCAGCCCCAGCATTTT. This sequence encodes CASSIGQGTDQPQHF.

The J gene is TRBJ2-1, the V gene TRBV27, with TRBD2 identical over 7 bases. Germline loops: CDR1 MNHEY, CDR2 SMNVEV (reference sequence). Trimming removed 2 bases from V and 2 bases from J; junction bases left unmatched: 12. The CDR3 is 18 amino acids. The CDR3 spells CASSLRGDAPGTYNEQFF. CDR3 nucleotides: TGTGCCAGCAGTTTACGGGGGGACGCCCCCGGCACCTACAATGAGCAGTTCTTC.

The CDR3: CASSSGQGAREETQYF. The CDR3 bases are TGTGCCAGCAGCAGCGGACAGGGGGCGCGGGAAGAGACCCAGTACTTC. The V call is TRBV11-3, the J call TRBJ2-5, with 11 nucleotides matching TRBD1. From germline, CDR1 is SGHNT and CDR2 YENEEA. V was clipped by 5 bases and J by 3 bases; unmatched bases: 8. The CDR3 runs to 16 residues.

The CDR3: CASSFKGGADPPRELFF. The CDR3 DNA reads TGTGCCAGCAGCTTCAAAGGGGGGGCCGACCCCCCCCGAGAGCTTTTCTTT. The rearrangement uses TRBV5-8 and TRBJ1-1, with D tentatively TRBD1 (6 bases). CDR3 length: 17 residues. V was clipped by 2 bases and J by 13 bases, with 30 bases between them. Germline-derived CDR1 and CDR2 are SGHTS and YDEGEE.

V gene TRBV6-1 combines with J gene TRBJ2-3, with TRBD2 matching 8 bases. CDR1 is MNHNS, CDR2 SASEGT, per germline. The trim removed 7 bases at V and 0 bases at J, leaving 3 bases unmatched. There are 14 residues in the CDR3. CDR3 region: CASTGGGSTDTQYF. As DNA, the CDR3 is TGTGCCAGCACCGGCGGGGGGAGCACAGATACGCAGTATTTT.

The CDR3 DNA is TGTGCCGGGGGGGGTTCGGATGAAAAACTGTTTTTT. Protein product: CAGGGSDEKLFF. V is TRBV19 and J is TRBJ1-4; D may be TRBD1 (5 bases). V was pared by 11 bases and J by 6 bases, with 13 bases between. Germline assignment: CDR1 LNHDA and CDR2 SQIVND (reference sequence). This CDR3 spans 12 amino acids.

V gene TRBV2 combines with J gene TRBJ2-5; D is perhaps TRBD2 (6 bases). The CDR3 runs to 15 residues. V was shortened by 8 bases and J by 2 bases, with 18 bases between the two germline ends. Germline CDR1 SNHLY, CDR2 FYNNEI. The CDR3 spells CASYRDSARQETQYF. The CDR3 DNA follows: TGTGCCAGCTACCGGGACTCGGCTAGACAAGAGACCCAGTACTTC.

The CDR3 sequence: CASSSSGVNEQFF. CDR3 nucleotide sequence: TGTGCCAGCAGCTCCTCGGGGGTGAATGAGCAGTTCTTC. This chain uses TRBV7-9 with TRBJ2-1; D might be TRBD2 (6 bases). This CDR3 is built from 13 residues. Trimming stripped 4 bases from V and 7 bases from J, with 11 bases between. The germline V gene has CDR1 SEHNR and CDR2 FQNEAQ (reference sequence).

The chain couples TRBV29-1 to TRBJ1-1; unclear D gene. The CDR3 consists of 14 residues. CDR1 and CDR2 from the germline V gene are SQVTM and ANQGSEA. Deletions cut 4 bases from V and 1 base from J, with 13 bases between. The chain's CDR3 is CSVAREVRNTEAFF. The CDR3 bases are TGCAGCGTTGCTAGGGAGGTCCGGAACACTGAAGCTTTCTTT.

The chain employs TRBV11-1 and TRBJ2-5; the match to TRBD1 covers 7 bases. The CDR3 length is 14 residues. Germline V CDR1 and CDR2: SGHAT, FQDESV (reference sequence). The V gene end was trimmed by 5 bases and the J gene end by 2 bases; junction bases not matched to a gene: 5. CDR3 sequence: CASSPGQRQETQYF. Here the CDR3 DNA reads TGTGCCAGCAGCCCGGGACAGCGTCAAGAGACCCAGTACTTC.

This clone was detected once. The chain has TRBV29-1 and TRBJ1-5, with a tentative D call TRBD1 (6 bases). The CDR3 extends over 13 amino acids. Germline V lookup: CDR1 SQVTM, CDR2 ANQGSEA. With 6 bases removed from V and 5 bases from J, the gap between germline ends came to 14 bases. CDR3 sequence reads: CSVSGTSDQPQHF. DNA of the CDR3: TGCAGCGTCTCCGGGACATCCGATCAGCCCCAGCATTTT.

The gene calls are TRBV5-6 and TRBJ2-7; TRBD1 is a possible D gene (6 bases). With 3 bases removed from V and 3 bases from J, the gap between germline ends came to 7 bases. Germline V gene data show CDR1 as SGHDT and CDR2 as YYEEEE. The CDR3 runs to 12 residues. CDR3 region: CASSSRGYEQYF. The CDR3 bases are TGTGCCAGCAGCTCCAGGGGCTACGAGCAGTACTTC.

The chain's CDR3 is CASSIGQGAGETQYF. DNA of the CDR3: TGTGCCAGCTCGATCGGACAGGGGGCCGGGGAGACCCAGTACTTC. The rearrangement links TRBV18 to TRBJ2-5; TRBD1 agrees at 11 bases. The trim removed 6 bases at V and 5 bases at J, leaving 8 bases unmatched. The germline V gene encodes CDR1 KGHSH and CDR2 LQKENI. The CDR3 length is 15 residues.

V is TRBV21-1 and J is TRBJ2-5; the table's D call, TRBD2, was not checked against the DNA. TRBV21-1 is marked as a pseudogene. This CDR3 comprises 16 residues. CDR3 sequence: CASSKGFQAPQETQYF. CDR3 nucleotides: TGTGCCAGCAGCAAAGGATTCCAAGCCCCACAAGAGACCCAGTACTTC.

This clone came up a few times. The CDR3 is CASSPGTSPSTDTQYF. CDR3 nucleotides: TGTGCCAGCAGCCCAGGGACTAGCCCTAGCACAGATACGCAGTATTTT. The gene calls are TRBV11-3 and TRBJ2-3; 9 bases are shared with TRBD2. The CDR3 has 16 amino acids. Looked up from germline, CDR1 is SGHNT and CDR2 is YENEEA. The junction had 6 bases not matched to a gene; V was cut back by 5 bases and J by 0 bases.

The CDR3 protein is CASSDRWSSYEQYF. The CDR3 coding sequence is TGTGCCAGCAGTGACAGGTGGAGCTCCTACGAGCAGTACTTC. This rearrangement joins TRBV6-5 to TRBJ2-7; perhaps TRBD1 as D (6 bases). Deletions cut 5 bases from V and 0 bases from J, with 11 bases between. This CDR3 contains 14 residues. The germline V gene has CDR1 MNHEY and CDR2 SVGAGI.

The rearrangement joins TRBV19 to TRBJ2-2, with TRBD2 as a possible D gene (5 bases). CDR3 length: 14 amino acids. The ends were cut back, 7 bases at V and 6 bases at J, with 15 bases in the middle. Germline V gene data show CDR1 as LNHDA and CDR2 as SQIVND (reference sequence). CDR3 in DNA: TGTGCCAGTATGGGGTTCGGGGAGTCCGGGGAGCTGTTTTTT. Its protein product is CASMGFGESGELFF.

The chain recombines TRBV7-8 with TRBJ2-3; D is undetermined. Germline V CDR1 and CDR2: SGHVS, FQNEAQ. The CDR3 consists of 15 residues. V gave up 2 bases and J gave up 0 bases, with 9 bases separating them. The CDR3 region has the DNA TGTGCCAGCAGCTTAAACACAGCTAGCACAGATACGCAGTATTTT. Amino acid sequence: CASSLNTASTDTQYF.

This rearrangement joins TRBV30 to TRBJ1-1; 9 nucleotides match TRBD1. CDR3 size: 17 residues. Germline V gene sequence: CDR1 GTSNPN, CDR2 SVGIG (reference sequence). Germline trimming cut 4 bases from V and 3 bases from J; bases unmatched to any gene: 15. The CDR3 DNA sequence: TGTGCCTGGAACCCCCGGGGACAGGGTCGTTTGTACACTGAAGCTTTCTTT. Its translation is CAWNPRGQGRLYTEAFF.

The rearrangement uses TRBV5-4 and TRBJ2-1; TRBD2 matches 11 bases. The CDR3 has 15 amino acids. Germline V gene sequence: CDR1 SGHNT, CDR2 YYREEE (reference sequence). V lost 5 bases, J lost 5 bases, and 6 bases stayed unmatched. In DNA form, the CDR3 reads TGTGCCAGCAGTCCGGGGACTAGCGGAGACAATGAGCAGTTCTTC. Its protein product is CASSPGTSGDNEQFF.

This clone was seen once. The gene calls are TRBV21-1 and TRBJ2-5; the table gives TRBD2 as D, unverified against the DNA. TRBV21-1 is an annotated pseudogene. The CDR3 length is 17 residues. The CDR3 loop reads CASSKGYHGDYQETQYF. CDR3 sequence (DNA): TGTGCCAGCAGCAAAGGCTATCATGGGGACTACCAAGAGACCCAGTACTTC.

The CDR3, as DNA: TGTGCCTGGAGGATGATGACTAGCGGGAGAGGTTACAATGAGCAGTTCTTC. Translated: CAWRMMTSGRGYNEQFF. This chain joins TRBV30 and TRBJ2-1; the match to TRBD2 covers 12 bases. J lost 4 bases, V lost 3 bases, and 10 bases had no gene match. This CDR3 contains 17 residues. Germline CDR1 and CDR2: GTSNPN and SVGIG (reference sequence).

The chain recombines TRBV11-2 with TRBJ2-5; the D gene is possibly TRBD1 (5 bases). The germline gives CDR1 SGHAT, CDR2 FQNNGV. The CDR3 has 16 residues. The germline V and J ends were trimmed by 0 bases and 5 bases, with 16 bases remaining between them. The CDR3 bases are TGTGCCAGCAGCTTAGATCGTGAGACAGCCCGGGAGACCCAGTACTTC. Protein sequence: CASSLDRETARETQYF.

CDR3 sequence: CASIHGGGTEAFF. In DNA, the CDR3 is TGTGCCAGTATACACGGAGGTGGCACTGAAGCTTTCTTT. The chain is built from TRBV19 and TRBJ1-1; no firm D call. Germline V gene sequence: CDR1 LNHDA, CDR2 SQIVND (reference sequence). The V end was cut by 7 bases, the J end by 4 bases, with 13 bases between. This CDR3 comprises 13 residues.